A single TCR beta chain is shown here with its context. This clonotype was counted only a few times. It has no known antigen specificity. No quality values exist for individual bases; no much larger clone is one base distant. CDR3 length: 19 amino acids, cysteine to phenylalanine. The sequence is cut down to CDR3 DNA, 57 bases in frame from base 1. Trimming leaves V shorter by 1 base and J shorter by 1 base, with the junction holding 13 bases beyond the gene matches. Taken from the germline V gene, the CDR1 and CDR2 loops are SGDLS and YYNGEE. This specimen comes from a study of T-cell reconstitution after alpha-beta-depleted transplantation in children (dated by TCRdb to between 2015 and 2016). Concerning the study at large: Using TCR repertoire profiling, the study followed T-cell immune reconstitution in a quantitative way in children after TCRalphabeta/CD19-depleted allogeneic hematopoietic cell transplantation.

General findings and caveats noted by the study authors: Over the following months the frequencies of hyperexpanded clones went down, and after one year T-cell counts and TCRbeta diversity were mostly credited to newly produced T cells. In some patients, the high TCRbeta diversity seen at day 60 was put down to recipient T cells and intrathymic progenitors that had survived conditioning. The apparently early recovery of alphabetaT-cell counts about two months after transplant reportedly depended on only several hundred rapidly expanded clones that came from non-depleted graft cells.

The treatment or condition label here, explained by the study, means: allogeneic hematopoietic cell transplantation with graft depleted of TCRalphabeta T cells and CD19 B cells. TCRalphabeta/CD19-depleted allogeneic hematopoietic cell grafts were given to the transplant recipients, all of whom were children. The method was PCR. Sequencing relied on an Illumina HiSeq 2500. TCR libraries were prepared with molecular barcoding, using unique molecular identifiers to normalize TCRbeta repertoire quantification. In TCRdb, the public reads were trimmed at Q25 with fastp and aligned with MiXCR, with productive beta chains retained. Rows merge per CDR3 protein into single entries with the most common DNA and genes. For this sample there are approximately 800,000 distinct CDR3 sequences; roughly 15% appear just once. Of the sample, about 5% is held by the ten largest clones.

The V and J segments used are TRBV9 and TRBJ2-1, and 8 bases in between align with TRBD2. The sequence was collected from a male patient aged 10 to 17 who had a stem cell transplant for acute lymphoblastic leukemia, so the T cells may come from the graft donor. Here the sequenced sample was PBMCs, mostly from graft donor cells, taken 360 days after TCRalphabeta/CD19-depleted stem cell transplant. The DNA sequence follows: TGTGCCAGCAGCGTAACAGCGGGAGAGGGTCTGGGGTCCTACAATGAGCAGTTCTTC. This codes for CASSVTAGEGLGSYNEQFF.